This T cell receptor (beta chain) was recorded in a study of cytomegalovirus exposure and HLA in healthy donors. The J segment lost 7 bases and the V segment lost 2 bases, leaving 11 bases of the junction unmatched. This CDR3 spans 16 amino acids. The germline CDR1 and CDR2 sequences are SGHDT and YYEEEE. 60 Vbeta and 13 Jbeta primers were used in PCR. Here immunoSEQ multiplex PCR was the method, and the copy in TCRdb shows in-frame clones only, minus some. The sample includes some 51,000 clones. Sequenced input: PBMCs. The receptor was derived from a man in his fifties or sixties in good health and CMV-seropositive. V is TRBV5-6 and J is TRBJ2-2, with 7 bases fitting TRBD1. In DNA form, the CDR3 reads TGTGCCAGCAGCTTTACAGGGGTACGCCCGCACGGGGAGCTGTTTTTT. Protein: CASSFTGVRPHGELFF.